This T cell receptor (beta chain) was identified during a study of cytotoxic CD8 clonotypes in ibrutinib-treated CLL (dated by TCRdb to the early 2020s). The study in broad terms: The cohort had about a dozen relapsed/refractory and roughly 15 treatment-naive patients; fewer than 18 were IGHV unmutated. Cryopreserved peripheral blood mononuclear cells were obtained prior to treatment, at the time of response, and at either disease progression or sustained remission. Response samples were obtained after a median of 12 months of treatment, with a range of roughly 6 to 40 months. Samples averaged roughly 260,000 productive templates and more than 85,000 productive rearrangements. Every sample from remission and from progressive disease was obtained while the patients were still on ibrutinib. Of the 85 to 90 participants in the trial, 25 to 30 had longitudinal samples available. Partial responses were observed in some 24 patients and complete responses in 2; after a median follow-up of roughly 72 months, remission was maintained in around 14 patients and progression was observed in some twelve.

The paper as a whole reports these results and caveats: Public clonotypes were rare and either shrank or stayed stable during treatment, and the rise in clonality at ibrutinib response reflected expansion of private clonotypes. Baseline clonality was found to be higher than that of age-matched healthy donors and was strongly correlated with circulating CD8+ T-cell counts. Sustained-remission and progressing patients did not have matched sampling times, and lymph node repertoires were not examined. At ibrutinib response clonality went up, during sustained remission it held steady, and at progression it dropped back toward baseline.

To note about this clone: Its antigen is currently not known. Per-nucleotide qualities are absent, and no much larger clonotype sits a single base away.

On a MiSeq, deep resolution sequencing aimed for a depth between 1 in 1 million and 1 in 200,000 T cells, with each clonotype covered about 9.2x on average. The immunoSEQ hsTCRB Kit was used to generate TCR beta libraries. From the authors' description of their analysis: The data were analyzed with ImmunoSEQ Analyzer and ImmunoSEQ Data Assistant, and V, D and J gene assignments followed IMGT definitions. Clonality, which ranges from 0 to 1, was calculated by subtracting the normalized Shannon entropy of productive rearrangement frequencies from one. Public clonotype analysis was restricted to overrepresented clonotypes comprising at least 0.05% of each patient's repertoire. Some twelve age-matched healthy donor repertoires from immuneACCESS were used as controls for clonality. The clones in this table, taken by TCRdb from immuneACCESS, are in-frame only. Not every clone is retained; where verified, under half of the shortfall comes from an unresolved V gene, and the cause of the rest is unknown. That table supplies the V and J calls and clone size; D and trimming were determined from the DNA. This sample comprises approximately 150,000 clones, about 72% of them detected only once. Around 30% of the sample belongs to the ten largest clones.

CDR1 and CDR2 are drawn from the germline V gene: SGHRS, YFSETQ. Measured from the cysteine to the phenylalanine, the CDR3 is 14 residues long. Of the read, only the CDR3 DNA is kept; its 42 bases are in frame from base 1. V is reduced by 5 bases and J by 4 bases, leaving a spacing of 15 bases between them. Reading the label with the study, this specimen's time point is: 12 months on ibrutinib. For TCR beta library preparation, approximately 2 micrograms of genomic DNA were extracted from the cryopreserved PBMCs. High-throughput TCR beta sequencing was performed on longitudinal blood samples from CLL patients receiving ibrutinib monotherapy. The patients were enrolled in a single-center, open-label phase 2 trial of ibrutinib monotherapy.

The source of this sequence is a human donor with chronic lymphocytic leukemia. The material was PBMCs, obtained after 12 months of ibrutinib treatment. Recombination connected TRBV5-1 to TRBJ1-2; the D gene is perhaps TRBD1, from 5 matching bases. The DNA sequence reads TGCGCCAGCAGTCCCGGGACGGTGACCTATGGCTACACCTTC. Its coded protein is CASSPGTVTYGYTF.